This record concerns one T cell receptor (beta chain) sequence. Its specificity is unknown. This entry comes from a study of identical twins. General observations from the study: The study found excess low generation probability among twin-shared out-of-frame alpha sequences. Insertions were fewer in abundant cord blood beta clonotypes, whereas memory repertoires showed none of this pattern.

The authors used template switching to add a universal primer site and gave cDNA unique molecular identifiers. A single record per CDR3 protein comes from TCRdb applying MiXCR to the 5' RACE reads. The table includes just under 550,000 distinct CDR3 sequences, roughly 15% detected once. From germline, CDR1 is DFQATT and CDR2 SNEGSKA (reference sequence). The CDR3 is 12 residues long. The ends were cut back, 3 bases at V and 6 bases at J, with 11 bases in the middle. The same data also contributed to another study, on yellow fever vaccine responses in identical twins.

This chain links TRBV20-1 with TRBJ1-2; D not resolved. Sequencing was performed on CD4+ T cells sorted from blood. This TCR was recovered from a woman between 18 and 30 years old in good health. CDR3: CSASLAGHGYTF. The CDR3 nucleotides are TGCAGTGCTAGTCTGGCAGGCCATGGCTACACCTTC.